Following are 8 T cell receptor beta chains from one sample sequenced in a study of brain T cells in children with intractable seizures. Libraries were prepared by immunoSEQ multiplex PCR; TCRdb keeps only in-frame clonotypes and omits some of them. This table has tens of thousands of clones, approximately 94% appearing once. The specimen comprised peripheral blood, sampled at surgery. The receptors shown here come from a boy aged 5 to 17 with focal cortical dysplasia and intractable seizures.

The rearrangement joins TRBV27 to TRBJ1-1; the D is unclear. Germline lookup yields CDR1 MNHEY and CDR2 SMNVEV (reference sequence). V was cut by 7 bases and J by 1 base, with 19 bases left in between. The CDR3 covers 16 residues. For the CDR3, the DNA is TGTGCCAGCACTTTTATCGTACGGCGACAGAACACTGAAGCTTTCTTT. Its translation is CASTFIVRRQNTEAFF.

The chain links TRBV28 to TRBJ2-1; D not resolved. Germline V gene sequence: CDR1 MDHEN, CDR2 SYDVKM. CDR3 length equals 16 residues. V was pared by 6 bases and J by 8 bases, with 23 bases between. In DNA, the CDR3 is TGTGCCAGCAGCCCTGTCGCGGCCGCACCTTCGCATGAGCAGTTCTTC. This translates into CASSPVAAAPSHEQFF.

The genes are TRBV5-5 and TRBJ2-7; possible D gene TRBD1, 5 bases. The germline V and J ends were trimmed by 5 bases and 7 bases, with 22 bases remaining between them. Germline loops: CDR1 SGHKS, CDR2 YYEKEE (reference sequence). The CDR3 spans 15 residues. CDR3 loop: CASSPYSLVRGEQYF. CDR3 coding DNA: TGTGCCAGCAGTCCATACAGCCTAGTTAGGGGAGAGCAGTACTTC.

V usage is TRBV11-2 and J usage is TRBJ1-3; D is unclear. V was cut by 0 bases and J by 0 bases, with 6 bases left in between. The CDR3 sequence is 15 residues long. Germline V lookup: CDR1 SGHAT, CDR2 FQNNGV. CDR3 coding DNA: TGTGCCAGCAGCTTAGAATGGGGCTCTGGAAACACCATATATTTT. Its translation is CASSLEWGSGNTIYF.

In its sample, this clone was seen a few times. This chain links TRBV27 with TRBJ2-2, with TRBD2 matching over 11 bases. Germline assignment: CDR1 MNHEY and CDR2 SMNVEV (reference sequence). The CDR3 sequence is 17 residues long. Trimming took 5 bases from V and 7 from J; bases not matched to a gene: 12. CDR3 sequence: CASSPSSGGAQFGELFF. CDR3 DNA: TGTGCCAGCAGTCCGAGTAGCGGGGGGGCCCAGTTCGGGGAGCTGTTTTTT.

The gene calls are TRBV5-6 and TRBJ2-7; unclear D gene. Deletions cut 0 bases from V and 4 bases from J, with 2 bases between. The CDR3 is 11 amino acids. Germline V gene data show CDR1 as SGHDT and CDR2 as YYEEEE. In DNA, the CDR3 is TGTGCCAGCAGCTTGGGGTACGAGCAGTACTTC. Its translation is CASSLGYEQYF.

The V gene is TRBV11-1, the J gene TRBJ2-6; the D is unclear. Germline V gene sequence: CDR1 SGHAT, CDR2 FQDESV (reference sequence). With 5 bases removed from V and 0 bases from J, the gap between germline ends came to 8 bases. This CDR3 has 15 amino acids. The CDR3 DNA is TGTGCCAGCAGCCATGCTGGCTCTGGGGCCAACGTCCTGACTTTC. The encoded protein is CASSHAGSGANVLTF.

V is TRBV7-3 and J is TRBJ2-3; no definite D call. This CDR3 is 13 amino acids long. Germline loops: CDR1 SGHTA, CDR2 FQGTGA. Trimming stripped 2 bases from V and 2 bases from J, with 5 bases between. CDR3 protein: CASSLGDTDTQYF. In DNA, the CDR3 is TGTGCCAGCAGCTTAGGGGACACAGATACGCAGTATTTT.